Presented here are 32 T cell receptor beta chains from one specimen sequenced in a study of T cells in Graves' hyperthyroidism and ophthalmopathy. TCR beta CDR3 regions were amplified from RNA transcripts. The study used the HTBI primer set for a first-round RT-PCR of the TCR CDR3. One entry per CDR3 protein, called by TCRdb with MiXCR from the multiplex PCR reads. The sample lists a few hundred thousand distinct CDR3 sequences; more than 15% were seen once. The sequencing input was blood. These TCRs come from a woman aged 25 to 39 with Graves' hyperthyroidism.

In this sample, this clonotype turned up many times. V gene TRBV6-5 combines with J gene TRBJ2-3, with 10 bases matching TRBD2. J gave up 3 bases and V 0 bases, and 6 bases lay outside the gene matches. Germline assignment: CDR1 MNHEY and CDR2 SVGAGI. The CDR3 length is 17 residues. CDR3 residues: CASSYSSSGRITDTQYF. In DNA, the CDR3 is TGTGCCAGCAGTTACTCGAGTAGCGGGAGGATAACAGATACGCAGTATTTT.

The chain uses TRBV19 and TRBJ1-5, with D uncertain. Germline CDR1 is LNHDA and CDR2 is SQIVND (reference sequence). Trimming removed 3 bases from V and 2 bases from J, with 11 bases in between. The CDR3 has 15 residues. The CDR3 DNA is TGTGCCAGTAGTATGGCCCTCTATGGCAATCAGCCCCAGCATTTT. Translated, it gives CASSMALYGNQPQHF.

The chain employs TRBV6-1 and TRBJ2-2; D is possibly TRBD1 or TRBD2 (6 bases each). Germline CDR1 and CDR2: MNHNS and SASEGT. V was cut by 5 bases and J by 4 bases, with 14 bases left in between. This CDR3 has 15 amino acids. In DNA form, the CDR3 reads TGTGCCAGCAGTTCACGGGGGCGACGCACCGGGGAGCTGTTTTTT. It encodes CASSSRGRRTGELFF.

The chain joins TRBV30 to TRBJ2-3; 9 bases are shared with TRBD1. There are 13 residues in the CDR3. Germline loops: CDR1 GTSNPN, CDR2 SVGIG (reference sequence). V shed 0 bases, J shed 6 bases, and the junction held 1 base outside the gene matches. The CDR3, as DNA: TGTGCCTGGAGTGTACAGGGGGCTGATACGCAGTATTTT. It yields the protein CAWSVQGADTQYF. The variable domain in full, with the rest retrieved from reference TRBV30 and TRBJ2-3, is SQTIHQWPATLVQPVGSPLSLECTVEGTSNPNLYWYRQAAGRGLQLLFYSVGIGQISSEVPQNLSASRPQDRQFILSSKKLLLSDSGFYLCAWSVQGADTQYFGPGTRLTVL.

The chain has TRBV19 and TRBJ1-1; D unclear. CDR1 is LNHDA, CDR2 SQIVND, per germline (reference sequence). V dropped 1 base and J dropped 5 bases, with 11 bases sitting between them. The length of the CDR3 is 14 residues. The CDR3 loop is CASSIGGLGTEAFF. The CDR3 DNA follows: TGTGCCAGTAGTATAGGCGGATTGGGAACTGAAGCTTTCTTT. The entire variable domain, with the rest obtained from reference TRBV19 and TRBJ1-1, is as follows: DGGITQSPKYLFRKEGQNVTLSCEQNLNHDAMYWYRQDPGQGLRLIYYSQIVNDFQKGDIAEGYSVSREKKESFPLTVTSAQKNPTAFYLCASSIGGLGTEAFFGQGTRLTVV.

This chain connects TRBV19 to TRBJ2-7; TRBD2 might be the D (6 bases). Germline values: CDR1 LNHDA, CDR2 SQIVND (reference sequence). Trimming took off 0 bases at V and 6 bases at J, with 12 bases between the two ends. The CDR3 consists of 14 residues. CDR3 DNA: TGTGCCAGTAGTATAGATCCGAGGGGAGGCGAGCAGTACTTC. Encoded protein: CASSIDPRGGEQYF.

This sequence joins TRBV29-1 and TRBJ2-1; no firm D call. Looked up from germline, CDR1 is SQVTM and CDR2 is ANQGSEA. There are 13 residues in the CDR3. The V end was cut by 7 bases, the J end by 5 bases, with 15 bases between. The CDR3: CSASLVVNNEQFF. The CDR3 DNA sequence: TGCAGCGCCTCGCTCGTGGTTAACAATGAGCAGTTCTTC.

This clonotype occurred many times. The chain joins TRBV5-6 to TRBJ1-2, with TRBD1 as a possible D gene (5 bases). The CDR3 sequence is 15 residues long. Per the germline V gene, CDR1 is SGHDT and CDR2 is YYEEEE. V gave up 4 bases and J gave up 2 bases, with 15 bases separating them. In DNA form, the CDR3 reads TGTGCCAGCAGCCCCCTCGGGGGTACCAACTATGGCTACACCTTC. Its translation is CASSPLGGTNYGYTF.

This clonotype was recorded many times. The chain is built from TRBV29-1 and TRBJ2-7; 11 positions agree with TRBD2. The CDR3 is made up of 12 amino acids. CDR1 and CDR2 from the germline V gene are SQVTM and ANQGSEA. CDR3 residues: CSGTSGSHEQYF. The CDR3 region has the DNA TGCAGTGGTACTAGCGGGAGCCACGAGCAGTACTTC.

There are many counts of this clonotype. The chain recombines TRBV6-1 with TRBJ2-3, with D tentatively TRBD2 (6 bases). Germline loops: CDR1 MNHNS, CDR2 SASEGT. Trimming stripped 5 bases from V and 2 bases from J, with 20 bases between. The CDR3 has 17 residues. The CDR3 region has the DNA TGTGCCAGCAGTCCCCGCCCGACTAGGGAGCTCACAGATACGCAGTATTTT. Protein product: CASSPRPTRELTDTQYF.

This clonotype came up many times. The chain recombines TRBV28 with TRBJ2-3; 9 nucleotides align to TRBD2. V shed 3 bases, J shed 2 bases, and the junction held 6 bases outside the gene matches. The CDR3 length is 16 residues. Germline V CDR1 and CDR2: MDHEN, SYDVKM. The chain's CDR3 is CASSFPSGKTTDTQYF. The CDR3, as DNA: TGTGCCAGCAGTTTTCCTAGCGGGAAGACCACAGATACGCAGTATTTT.

This chain uses TRBV14 with TRBJ2-1, with D possibly matching TRBD2 (6 bases). CDR1 is SGHDN, CDR2 FVKESK, per germline. V was trimmed by 4 bases and J by 1 base, leaving 17 bases between them. The CDR3 covers 17 residues. CDR3 sequence: CASSLPGLPLSYNEQFF. The CDR3 nucleotides read TGTGCCAGCAGCCTCCCGGGACTGCCGTTATCCTACAATGAGCAGTTCTTC.

There are many counts of this clonotype. The rearrangement joins TRBV28 to TRBJ2-3; D gene uncertain. Germline assignment: CDR1 MDHEN and CDR2 SYDVKM. V lost 3 bases and J 1 base, leaving 8 bases between the germline ends. The CDR3 contains 14 residues. The CDR3, as DNA: TGTGCCAGCAGTTTCGACAAACGCACAGATACGCAGTATTTT. Protein sequence: CASSFDKRTDTQYF.

The rearrangement joins TRBV3-1 to TRBJ2-1; 12 bases are shared with TRBD2. The V and J ends lost 4 bases and 4 bases, in that order; junction bases with no gene match: 17. Germline V gene lookup returns CDR1 LGHDT and CDR2 YNNKEL (reference sequence). The length of the CDR3 is 20 residues. Here the CDR3 reads CASSLPTGPSGRVNYNEQFF. CDR3 bases: TGTGCCAGCAGCCTACCGACAGGGCCTAGCGGGAGGGTCAATTACAATGAGCAGTTCTTC.

This clonotype was seen a few times. The genes are TRBV5-1 and TRBJ2-3; 10 nucleotides align to TRBD2. Looked up from germline, CDR1 is SGHRS and CDR2 is YFSETQ. The junction had 9 bases not matched to a gene; V was cut back by 5 bases and J by 6 bases. There are 15 residues in the CDR3. This CDR3 reads CASSWLAGVSDTQYF. The CDR3 DNA follows: TGCGCCAGCAGTTGGCTAGCGGGAGTATCGGATACGCAGTATTTT. Drawing the rest from reference TRBV5-1 and TRBJ2-3, the complete variable domain is KAGVTQTPRYLIKTRGQQVTLSCSPISGHRSVSWYQQTPGQGLQFLFEYFSETQRNKGNFPGRFSGRQFSNSRSEMNVSTLELGDSALYLCASSWLAGVSDTQYFGPGTRLTVL.

This clonotype was observed at least ten times. The chain is built from TRBV20-1 and TRBJ2-2; TRBD2 matches 8 bases. The germline V gene has CDR1 DFQATT and CDR2 SNEGSKA (reference sequence). The CDR3 sequence is 14 residues long. J was trimmed by 1 base and V by 4 bases; bases with no gene match: 2. The CDR3 DNA reads TGCAGTGCTATCGCGGGAGGGAACACCGGGGAGCTGTTTTTT. This sequence encodes CSAIAGGNTGELFF.

This clonotype occurred many times. The V call is TRBV7-3, the J call TRBJ2-2, with unresolved D. The germline V gene encodes CDR1 SGHTA and CDR2 FQGTGA. Trimming shortened V by 7 bases and J by 1 base, and 10 bases separated the two germline ends. The CDR3 runs to 14 residues. The CDR3 region has the DNA TGTGCCAGCAACGAGTGGGGGAACACCGGGGAGCTGTTTTTT. Protein: CASNEWGNTGELFF.

This clonotype was counted many times. This chain uses TRBV20-1 with TRBJ2-1; no reliable D call. Germline V gene sequence: CDR1 DFQATT, CDR2 SNEGSKA (reference sequence). This CDR3 spans 11 amino acids. V lost 4 bases and J lost 5, with 6 bases in between. In DNA, the CDR3 is TGCAGTGCTACTGTCAACAATGAGCAGTTCTTC. It codes for CSATVNNEQFF.

V gene TRBV2 combines with J gene TRBJ1-3, with D uncertain. V lost 0 bases and J 4 bases, leaving 10 bases between the germline ends. Germline V gives CDR1 SNHLY, CDR2 FYNNEI. This CDR3 is 15 amino acids long. The CDR3 spells CASSEAPSGGNTIYF. The CDR3 DNA is TGTGCCAGCAGTGAAGCGCCCAGTGGGGGAAACACCATATATTTT.

This clonotype appeared many times. The rearrangement links TRBV6-5 to TRBJ2-3; the match to TRBD2 covers 8 bases. The length of the CDR3 is 12 residues. The junction had 0 bases not matched to a gene; V was cut back by 2 bases and J by 8 bases. The V gene's germline CDR1 is MNHEY and CDR2 SVGAGI. Here the CDR3 DNA reads TGTGCCAGCAGTTACGCGGGGGGTACGCAGTATTTT. The encoded protein is CASSYAGGTQYF.

This clonotype was observed at least ten times. This chain connects TRBV3-1 to TRBJ1-2, with D possibly being TRBD1 (5 bases). This CDR3 spans 16 amino acids. Per germline, CDR1 LGHDT and CDR2 YNNKEL (reference sequence). The V end lost 4 bases, the J end lost 2 bases, and 17 bases lay between the germline ends. The CDR3 coding sequence is TGTGCCAGCAGCCGCGGCGGGCAGGGACTGAACTATGGCTACACCTTC. It yields the protein CASSRGGQGLNYGYTF.

This clonotype was counted ten times or more. The chain has TRBV7-9 and TRBJ2-1, with D hard to call. Germline assignment: CDR1 SEHNR and CDR2 FQNEAQ (reference sequence). The CDR3 runs to 16 residues. Deletions cut 1 base from V and 0 bases from J, with 10 bases between. CDR3 sequence: CASSLGLSSSYNEQFF. CDR3 nucleotides: TGTGCCAGCAGCTTAGGGCTATCGAGCTCCTACAATGAGCAGTTCTTC. Full variable domain (outside the CDR3, taken from reference TRBV7-9 and TRBJ2-1): DTGVSQNPRHKITKRGQNVTFRCDPISEHNRLYWYRQTLGQGPEFLTYFQNEAQLEKSRLLSDRFSAERPKGSFSTLEIQRTEQGDSAMYLCASSLGLSSSYNEQFFGPGTRLTVL.

The chain recombines TRBV2 with TRBJ1-6; 9 bases match TRBD1. The CDR3 length is 14 residues. The junction had 9 bases not matched to a gene; V was cut back by 8 bases and J by 10 bases. Per the germline V gene, CDR1 is SNHLY and CDR2 is FYNNEI. In nucleotides, the CDR3 is TGTGCCAGCGTCACGGACAGGGGCAGATCACCCCTCCACTTT. Amino acid sequence: CASVTDRGRSPLHF.

As to this clonotype: This may come from a read error, since a much larger clone is one base off. The conserved phenylalanine or tryptophan is not found at the CDR3 terminus, so this likely reflects a read error. V is TRBV7-4 and J is TRBJ2-7; no clear D gene. Germline lookup yields CDR1 SGHVT and CDR2 SQSDAQ. This CDR3 is 15 amino acids long. The V end lost 2 bases, the J end lost 3 bases, and 14 bases lay between the germline ends. Here the CDR3 DNA reads TGTGCCAGCAGCTTATTGCAGTCGACCCACTACGAGCAGTACCTC. It encodes CASSLLQSTHYEQYL.

This clonotype was seen a handful of times. J is TRBJ1-2 and V is TRBV20-1; 10 bases line up with TRBD1. The CDR3 has 15 amino acids. The germline V gene encodes CDR1 DFQATT and CDR2 SNEGSKA (reference sequence). The trim removed 0 bases at V and 0 bases at J, leaving 1 base unmatched. The DNA of the CDR3 is TGCAGTGCTAGAGAAGGGACAGGGGCTAACTATGGCTACACCTTC. Translated: CSAREGTGANYGYTF.

Ten or more counts support this clonotype. This rearrangement joins TRBV18 to TRBJ1-2; no clear D. Germline CDR1 is KGHSH and CDR2 is LQKENI. Deletions cut 0 bases from V and 4 bases from J, with 6 bases between. The CDR3 covers 13 residues. The CDR3 DNA is TGTGCCAGCTCACCACCCGGATTCTATGGCTACACCTTC. Translating it yields CASSPPGFYGYTF.

This clonotype was seen a handful of times. This rearrangement joins TRBV20-1 to TRBJ2-1, with D perhaps matching TRBD1 or TRBD2 (5 bases each). This CDR3 is 12 amino acids long. The V gene's germline CDR1 is DFQATT and CDR2 SNEGSKA (reference sequence). The CDR3 nucleotides are TGCACCATGCCTGGGACGACCAATGAGCAGTTCTTC. Its protein product is CTMPGTTNEQFF.

This clonotype has a count of ten or more. V usage is TRBV2 and J usage is TRBJ1-5; no definite D call. The CDR3 is made up of 12 amino acids. CDR1 and CDR2 (germline): SNHLY, FYNNEI. The V end lost 6 bases, the J end lost 4 bases, and 7 bases lay between the germline ends. The CDR3 here is CASRRENQPQHF. Here the CDR3 DNA reads TGTGCCAGCAGAAGGGAAAATCAGCCCCAGCATTTT.

This clonotype has a handful of counts. This sequence joins TRBV4-3 and TRBJ2-7; weak D call: TRBD2 (6 bases). CDR1 and CDR2 (germline): LGHNA, YSLEER. V was pared by 4 bases and J by 8 bases, with 21 bases between. This CDR3 has 15 amino acids. The CDR3 spells CASSPSGTLRLKQYF. CDR3 nucleotides: TGCGCCAGCAGCCCATCCGGGACTCTTAGGCTAAAGCAGTACTTC.

This clonotype was recorded many times. The gene calls are TRBV7-9 and TRBJ2-7, with 7 positions matching TRBD1. This CDR3 has 14 amino acids. Germline assignment: CDR1 SEHNR and CDR2 FQNEAQ (reference sequence). With 8 bases clipped from V and 2 bases from J, the junction kept 9 bases outside the gene matches. The chain's CDR3 is CASQTGVGPYEQYF. The CDR3 nucleotides are TGTGCCAGCCAAACAGGGGTGGGTCCCTACGAGCAGTACTTC. The full variable domain, its missing parts supplied by reference TRBV7-9 and TRBJ2-7, is DTGVSQNPRHKITKRGQNVTFRCDPISEHNRLYWYRQTLGQGPEFLTYFQNEAQLEKSRLLSDRFSAERPKGSFSTLEIQRTEQGDSAMYLCASQTGVGPYEQYFGPGTRLTVT.

This clonotype was detected many times. This chain joins TRBV30 and TRBJ2-2; TRBD2 might be the D (5 bases). The germline V gene has CDR1 GTSNPN and CDR2 SVGIG (reference sequence). Trimming removed 3 bases from V and 8 bases from J, with 10 bases in between. This CDR3 region has 12 residues. In nucleotides, the CDR3 is TGTGCCTGGAGCGCGTCGGGGGGGGAGCTGTTTTTT. It codes for CAWSASGGELFF.

This clonotype appeared once. This sequence may be a read error, since a much larger clone differs from it by one base. The chain uses TRBV6-5 and TRBJ1-6; tentatively, D is TRBD1 (5 bases). CDR3 length equals 15 residues. Germline lookup yields CDR1 MNHEY and CDR2 SVGAGI. DNA of the CDR3: TGTGCCAGCAGTTACGTGGGACTTTACGCCTCACCCCACCACTTT. This gives the protein CASSYVGLYASPHHF.